The entry below gives a single TCR beta chain sequence along with its context. No antigen is known for it. The entry originates in a study of long-term antiretroviral therapy in people with HIV. Study results and caveats: Older ART regimens were possibly in use when the blood was collected between about 2003 and 2018.

Version v3.0 of the immunoSEQ assay was performed at survey level. Sequencing was directed toward about 40,000-50,000 T-cell genomes in each sample. Profiled with immunoSEQ multiplex PCR; TCRdb holds only in-frame clones, not every one. Of roughly 33,000 clones listed, around 80% are singletons. Sequenced material: unsorted PBMCs, taken 3.1 years after starting antiretroviral therapy. The receptor was derived from a woman between 45 and 60 years old with HIV.

The CDR3 nucleotides read TGTGCCAGCAGCTTAGCGGTGGGACAGGGAAGCAATCAGCCCCAGCATTTT. Its translation: CASSLAVGQGSNQPQHF. The rearrangement uses TRBV7-2 and TRBJ1-5; 9 bases are shared with TRBD1. CDR3 length: 17 residues. Germline CDR1 is SGHTA and CDR2 is FQGNSA. The junction had 4 bases not matched to a gene; V was cut back by 0 bases and J by 1 base.